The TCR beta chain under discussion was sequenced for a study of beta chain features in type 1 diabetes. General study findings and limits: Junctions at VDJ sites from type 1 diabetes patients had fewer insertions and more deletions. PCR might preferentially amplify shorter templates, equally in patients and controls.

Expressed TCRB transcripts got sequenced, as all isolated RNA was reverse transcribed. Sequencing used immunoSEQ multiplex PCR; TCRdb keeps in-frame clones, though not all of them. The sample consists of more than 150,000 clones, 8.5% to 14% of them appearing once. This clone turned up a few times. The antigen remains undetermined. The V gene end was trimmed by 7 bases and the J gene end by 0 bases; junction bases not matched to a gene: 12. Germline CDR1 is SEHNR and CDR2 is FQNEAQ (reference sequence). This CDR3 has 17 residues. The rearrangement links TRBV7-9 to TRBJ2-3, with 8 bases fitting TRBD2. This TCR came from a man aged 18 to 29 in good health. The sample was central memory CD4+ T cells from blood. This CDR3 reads CASMTDIGRASTDTQYF. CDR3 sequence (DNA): TGTGCCAGCATGACCGATATCGGGAGGGCTAGCACAGATACGCAGTATTTT.